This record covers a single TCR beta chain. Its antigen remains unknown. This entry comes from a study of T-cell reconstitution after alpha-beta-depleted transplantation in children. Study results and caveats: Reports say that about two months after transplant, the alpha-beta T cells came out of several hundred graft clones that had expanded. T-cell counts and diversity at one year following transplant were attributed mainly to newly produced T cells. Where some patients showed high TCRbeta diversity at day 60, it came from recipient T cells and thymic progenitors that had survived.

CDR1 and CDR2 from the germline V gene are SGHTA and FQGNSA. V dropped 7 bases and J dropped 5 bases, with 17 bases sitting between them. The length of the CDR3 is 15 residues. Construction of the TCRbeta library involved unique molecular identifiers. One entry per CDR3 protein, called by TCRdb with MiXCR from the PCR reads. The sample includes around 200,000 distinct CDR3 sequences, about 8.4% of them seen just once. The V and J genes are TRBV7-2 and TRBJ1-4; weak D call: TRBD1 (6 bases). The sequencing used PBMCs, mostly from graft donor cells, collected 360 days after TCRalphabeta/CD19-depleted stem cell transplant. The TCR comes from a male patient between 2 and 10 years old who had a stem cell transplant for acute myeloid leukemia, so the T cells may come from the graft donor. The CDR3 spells CASTNGRGANEKLFF. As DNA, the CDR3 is TGTGCCAGCACCAATGGCAGGGGCGCGAATGAAAAACTGTTTTTT. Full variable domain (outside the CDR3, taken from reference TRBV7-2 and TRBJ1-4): GAGVSQSPSNKVTEKGKDVELRCDPISGHTALYWYRQSLGQGLEFLIYFQGNSAPDKSGLPSDRFSAERTGGSVSTLTIQRTQQEDSAVYLCASTNGRGANEKLFFGSGTQLSVL.